This TCR beta chain was retrieved from a study of cytomegalovirus exposure and HLA in healthy donors. Findings and limits, study-wide: The number of N-insertions in an Asian-associated ancestry cluster was reportedly below the 666-donor mean in a later analysis. The authors listed approximately 150 TCR beta chains as cytomegalovirus-associated.

With 60 Vbeta and 13 Jbeta primers, the PCR was carried out. Assay: immunoSEQ multiplex PCR; the TCRdb copy retains only in-frame clones and omits some. Among around 120,000 clones listed, roughly 80% were seen once. Details on this clone: Its antigen is currently unknown.

The ends were cut back, 5 bases at V and 9 bases at J, with 10 bases in the middle. This CDR3 region has 11 residues. CDR1 and CDR2 from the germline V gene are SEHNR and FQNEAQ (reference sequence). The TCR sequence derives from a woman in her thirties or forties in good health and CMV-seronegative. V and J are TRBV7-9 and TRBJ1-2; perhaps TRBD1 as D (6 bases). The sequencing input was PBMCs. In DNA, the CDR3 is TGTGCCAGCAGCCCGGGACAAAGCTACACCTTC. Amino acid sequence: CASSPGQSYTF.